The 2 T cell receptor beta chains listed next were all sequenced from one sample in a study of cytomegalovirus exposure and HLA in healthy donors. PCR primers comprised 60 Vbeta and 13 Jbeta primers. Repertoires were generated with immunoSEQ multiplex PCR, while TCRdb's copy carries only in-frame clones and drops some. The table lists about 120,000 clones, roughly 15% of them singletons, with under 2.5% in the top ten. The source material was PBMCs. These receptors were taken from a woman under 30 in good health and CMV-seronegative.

In DNA, the CDR3 is TGTGCCTGGAGGCGCTGGTCTGGGGCCAACGTCCTGACTTTC. It is translated as CAWRRWSGANVLTF. The chain recombines TRBV30 with TRBJ2-6, with unresolved D. Germline V gene data show CDR1 as GTSNPN and CDR2 as SVGIG (reference sequence). V lost 3 bases and J lost 1, with 7 bases in between. The CDR3 has 14 amino acids.

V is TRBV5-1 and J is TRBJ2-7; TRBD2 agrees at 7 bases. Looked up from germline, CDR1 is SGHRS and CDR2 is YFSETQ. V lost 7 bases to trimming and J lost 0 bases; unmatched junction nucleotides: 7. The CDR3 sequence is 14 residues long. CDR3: CASGKGGGSYEQYF. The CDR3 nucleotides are TGCGCCAGCGGGAAAGGCGGGGGCTCCTACGAGCAGTACTTC.